This T cell receptor (beta chain) was retrieved from a study of T cells in Graves' hyperthyroidism and ophthalmopathy. The wider study: Peripheral blood was taken when the disease was first diagnosed, before any treatment began.

Whole-study results and caveats: The model's output predicted ophthalmopathy at a median of 6.5 months prior to onset.

Germline-derived CDR1 and CDR2 are MNHEY and SVGEGT. This CDR3 is 15 amino acids long. Trimming removed 0 bases at V and 5 bases at J, with 8 bases between. Remarks on this clonotype: Its matching antigen is unknown.

The investigators amplified TCR beta CDR3 regions from RNA transcripts. An initial round of RT-PCR targeting the TCR CDR3 relied on the HTBI primer set. TCRdb redid the calling of the multiplex PCR reads with MiXCR, one entry per CDR3 protein. The table has a few hundred thousand distinct CDR3 sequences, roughly 16% seen once. Sequenced input: blood. This chain links TRBV6-2 or TRBV6-3 with TRBJ1-6; D gene ambiguous. This TCR derives from a woman in her 40s with Graves' ophthalmopathy. CDR3 DNA sequence: TGTGCCAGCAGTTACTCAGTCGTGAATAATTCACCCCTCCACTTT. Translation: CASSYSVVNNSPLHF.